A single sample is the source of the 8 T cell receptor beta chains below, sequenced in a study of cytomegalovirus exposure and HLA in healthy donors. Amplification used 60 Vbeta primers and 13 Jbeta primers. The table came from immunoSEQ multiplex PCR; TCRdb's copy has only in-frame clones and leaves some out. The sample yields more than 100,000 clones, roughly four fifths seen once. The sequenced sample consisted of PBMCs. The receptors come from a woman aged 30 to 39 in good health and CMV-seropositive.

Only one count was recorded for this clone. V is TRBV5-5 and J is TRBJ2-5; D gene ambiguous. This CDR3 is built from 14 residues. V was cut by 1 base and J by 5 bases, with 12 bases left in between. Germline CDR1 reads SGHKS; CDR2 reads YYEKEE (reference sequence). CDR3 coding DNA: TGTGCCAGCAGCTTGATTCCGAACTCGGAGACCCAGTACTTC. This codes for CASSLIPNSETQYF. The variable domain in full, with the rest retrieved from reference TRBV5-5 and TRBJ2-5, is DAGVTQSPTHLIKTRGQQVTLRCSPISGHKSVSWYQQVLGQGPQFIFQYYEKEERGRGNFPDRFSARQFPNYSSELNVNALLLGDSALYLCASSLIPNSETQYFGPGTRLLVL.

J is TRBJ1-5 and V is TRBV15; D is unclear. The germline V gene encodes CDR1 LNHNV and CDR2 YYDKDF (reference sequence). The CDR3 extends over 14 amino acids. Trimming shortened V by 3 bases and J by 1 base, and 7 bases separated the two germline ends. CDR3 in amino acids: CATSREYSNQPQHF. CDR3 nucleotide sequence: TGTGCCACCAGCAGGGAGTACAGCAATCAGCCCCAGCATTTT.

The rearrangement joins TRBV18 to TRBJ2-5, with 10 bases lining up with TRBD2. Germline V gene lookup returns CDR1 KGHSH and CDR2 LQKENI. Trimming cost V 3 bases and J 5 bases; bases outside gene matches: 9. The CDR3 is 16 amino acids. The CDR3 sequence is CASSPPGLAVAETQYF. The CDR3 region has the DNA TGTGCCAGCTCACCGCCTGGACTAGCGGTCGCGGAGACCCAGTACTTC.

This chain uses TRBV7-9 with TRBJ1-6; no definite D call. Germline CDR1 and CDR2: SEHNR and FQNEAQ (reference sequence). The CDR3 covers 14 residues. V gave up 1 base and J gave up 9 bases, with 10 bases separating them. CDR3 region: CASSLGSAGSPLHF. The CDR3 DNA reads as TGTGCCAGCAGCTTAGGGTCTGCGGGTTCACCCCTCCACTTT.

The chain employs TRBV19 and TRBJ2-3; 10 bases map to TRBD1. Germline values: CDR1 LNHDA, CDR2 SQIVND (reference sequence). This CDR3 is built from 16 residues. Trimming cost V 5 bases and J 3 bases; bases outside gene matches: 8. The CDR3 region is CASSLFLGQGTDTQYF. Written as DNA, the CDR3 is TGTGCCAGTAGTTTATTCCTGGGACAGGGGACAGATACGCAGTATTTT. The full variable domain, completed using reference TRBV19 and TRBJ2-3, is DGGITQSPKYLFRKEGQNVTLSCEQNLNHDAMYWYRQDPGQGLRLIYYSQIVNDFQKGDIAEGYSVSREKKESFPLTVTSAQKNPTAFYLCASSLFLGQGTDTQYFGPGTRLTVL.

The chain links TRBV5-5 to TRBJ2-7, with 10 bases lining up with TRBD2. Per germline, CDR1 SGHKS and CDR2 YYEKEE (reference sequence). The CDR3 length is 15 residues. With V trimmed by 5 bases and J by 2 bases, 7 bases remained unmatched. CDR3 sequence reads: CASSLTSGATYEQYF. Here the CDR3 DNA reads TGTGCCAGCAGTCTCACTAGCGGGGCGACCTACGAGCAGTACTTC.

This sequence joins TRBV2 and TRBJ2-3, with a weak D call TRBD2 (6 bases). Germline V gene data show CDR1 as SNHLY and CDR2 as FYNNEI. The CDR3 runs to 16 residues. The V gene lost 6 bases and the J gene lost 1 base, with 17 bases spanning the gap. In DNA form, the CDR3 reads TGTGCCAGCAGGGACCCCGGAGGGAGAGGCACAGATACGCAGTATTTT. This gives the protein CASRDPGGRGTDTQYF.

Here the CDR3 DNA reads TGTGCCAGCAGCGCCCAGAATTATGGCTACACCTTC. Translated: CASSAQNYGYTF. The gene calls are TRBV9 and TRBJ1-2, with D unclear. This CDR3 region has 12 residues. The V end was cut by 3 bases, the J end by 5 bases, with 8 bases between. The germline CDR1 and CDR2 sequences are SGDLS and YYNGEE. Based on the CDR3 plus reference TRBV9 and TRBJ1-2, the full variable domain is DSGVTQTPKHLITATGQRVTLRCSPRSGDLSVYWYQQSLDQGLQFLIQYYNGEERAKGNILERFSAQQFPDLHSELNLSSLELGDSALYFCASSAQNYGYTFGSGTRLTVV.